The source of this TCR beta chain is a study of cytomegalovirus exposure and HLA in healthy donors. This PCR relied on a set of 60 Vbeta primers and 13 Jbeta primers. The method was immunoSEQ multiplex PCR; TCRdb's version includes in-frame clones alone and lacks a portion of them. The top ten hold 3.8% of the sample, which has some 200,000 clones, more than 65% seen once. Germline V CDR1 and CDR2: LGHNA, YSLEER. This CDR3 spans 14 amino acids. V lost 0 bases to trimming and J lost 3 bases, with 8 bases between them. This TCR derives from a man aged 45 to 65 in good health and CMV-seronegative. Material: PBMCs. This chain links TRBV4-3 with TRBJ1-1; D ambiguous. CDR3 sequence reads: CASSQDPGYTEAFF. CDR3 in DNA: TGCGCCAGCAGCCAAGACCCGGGGTACACTGAAGCTTTCTTT.